This record looks at one TCR beta chain sequence and its context. Its specific antigen is unknown. Nothing much larger sits one base from this clone, and base qualities are not available. The immunoSEQ Assay, a bias-controlled multiplex PCR, was used to amplify TCRbeta CDR3 regions from genomic DNA. The published analysis was carried out like this. The number of nucleated cells in each sample was estimated by amplification of reference gene primers within the assay. To quantify the absolute abundance of each unique TCRbeta CDR3 rearrangement, sequence reads were collapsed and filtered. For each sample, productive Simpson clonality was calculated as the square root of Simpson's diversity index across productive rearrangements. TCRdb stores this immuneACCESS table with in-frame sequences only. Part of the clones is absent; in the studies checked, under half of the shortfall reflects unresolved V genes, and no reason is known for the rest. V and J calls and clone size come straight from that table; D and trimming were deduced from the DNA. This sample holds around 200,000 clones; 85% to 90% were observed only once. Clones ranked in the top ten supply over 4.5% of the sample.

Whole blood was collected in K2EDTA tubes by collaborating institutions according to the institutions' own protocols. For TCRbeta analysis, collaborators shipped samples in one of three forms: frozen whole blood, isolated PBMCs, or DNA extracted from either of those sample types. This specimen belongs to a study of blood T cell repertoires in COVID-19 (dated by TCRdb to 2018 to 2020). Turning to the overall study: Samples from collaborators originated in the United States, Italy and Spain and spanned both the acute and convalescent phases of COVID-19. The samples were drawn from the first 160 participants of the ongoing ImmuneRACE study and from 1,200 or so subjects provided by 6 global collaborators. The repertoires were released in a freely available public database intended as a resource for research on the immune response to SARS-CoV-2. HLA class I and class II types, where available, came from metadata supplied by the sample provider rather than from assay-based typing. The dataset comprised deeply sampled blood TCRbeta repertoires from subjects exposed to, actively infected with, or recovered from COVID-19. The prospective study material was composed of cDNA or gDNA derived from T cells, B-cell-depleted T cells, or PBMCs. The sample metadata nearly always contained a de-identified subject ID, COVID-19 status, age in years and sex.

For this chain, trimming is 2 bases at the V end and 4 bases at the J end, and the number of junction bases without a gene match is 7. From its cysteine to its phenylalanine, the CDR3 spans 16 amino acids. Only the CDR3 DNA stays, 48 bases, in frame from base 1. CDR1 and CDR2 are read off the germline V gene as KGHSH and LQKENI. What the study reported, not specific to this receptor: The quantity of clinical and demographic metadata differed by source and by participant and was supplied without curation.

The sequence links TRBV18 to TRBJ2-2, and 7 junctional nucleotides match TRBD1. This clonotype was sampled from a man aged 80 or over with acute or convalescent COVID-19. The sequencing input was peripheral blood. In nucleotides, the sequence is TGTGCCAGCTCACCATCAAACAGGGGATCCACCGGGGAGCTGTTTTTT. This encodes CASSPSNRGSTGELFF.